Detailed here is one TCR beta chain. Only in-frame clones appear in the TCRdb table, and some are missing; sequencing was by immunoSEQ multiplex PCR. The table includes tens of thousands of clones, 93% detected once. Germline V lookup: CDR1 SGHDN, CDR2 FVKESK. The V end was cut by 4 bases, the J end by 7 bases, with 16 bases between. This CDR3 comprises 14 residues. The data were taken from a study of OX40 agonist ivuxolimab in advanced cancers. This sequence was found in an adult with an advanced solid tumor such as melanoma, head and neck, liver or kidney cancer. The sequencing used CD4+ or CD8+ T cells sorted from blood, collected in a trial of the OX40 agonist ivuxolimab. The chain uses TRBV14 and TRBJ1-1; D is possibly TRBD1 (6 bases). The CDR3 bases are TGTGCCAGCAGCCTACAGGAACAGGGACTTGAAGCTTTCTTT. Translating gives CASSLQEQGLEAFF.